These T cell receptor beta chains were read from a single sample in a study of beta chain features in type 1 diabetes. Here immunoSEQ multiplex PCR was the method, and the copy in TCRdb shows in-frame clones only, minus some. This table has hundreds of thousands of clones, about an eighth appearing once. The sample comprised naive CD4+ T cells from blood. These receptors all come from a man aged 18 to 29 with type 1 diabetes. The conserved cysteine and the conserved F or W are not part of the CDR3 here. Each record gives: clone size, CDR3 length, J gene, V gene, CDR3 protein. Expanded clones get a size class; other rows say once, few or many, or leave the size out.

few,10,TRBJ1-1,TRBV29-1,SAETGDTEAF
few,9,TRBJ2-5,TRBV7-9,ASRLMETQY
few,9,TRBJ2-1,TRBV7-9,ASSPDNEQF
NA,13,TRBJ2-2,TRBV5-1,ASSPSQGNTGELF
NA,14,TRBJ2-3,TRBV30,AWRRAGTRGTDTQY
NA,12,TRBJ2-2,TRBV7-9,ASSLGRNTGELF
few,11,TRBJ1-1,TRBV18,ASSPNRDSEAF
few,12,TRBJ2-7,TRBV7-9,ASSLGAGAYEQY
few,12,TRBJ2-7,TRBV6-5,ASSYSGMPYEQY
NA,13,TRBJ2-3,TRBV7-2,ASSPGWTSGRTQY
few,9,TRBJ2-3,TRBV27,ASRLADTQY
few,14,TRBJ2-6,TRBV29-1,SVADRGTSGANVLT
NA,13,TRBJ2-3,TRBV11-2,ASSFRQGASDTQY
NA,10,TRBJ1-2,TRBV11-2,ASSSTGYGYT
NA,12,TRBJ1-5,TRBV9,ASSVAGGDQPQH
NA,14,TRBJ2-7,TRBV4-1,ASSQTGLAGVDEQY
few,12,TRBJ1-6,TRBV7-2,ASTLDRGDSPLH
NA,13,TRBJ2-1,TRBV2,ASTLAGSSYNEQF
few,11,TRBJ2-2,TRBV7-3,ASSSQESGELF
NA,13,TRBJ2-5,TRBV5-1,ASSPRGYEQETQY
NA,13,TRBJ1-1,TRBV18,ASSHYTTSNTEAF
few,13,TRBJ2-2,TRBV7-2,ASSLEGRATGELF
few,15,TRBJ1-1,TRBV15,ATRAAWGANMNTEAF
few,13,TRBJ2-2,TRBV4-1,ASSQDEAGAGELF
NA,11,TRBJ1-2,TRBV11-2,ASSSVGSYGYT
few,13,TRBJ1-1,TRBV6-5,ASSYSQNLNTEAF
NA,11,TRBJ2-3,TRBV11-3,ASSLVPADTQY
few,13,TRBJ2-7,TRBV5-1,ASSLVAGGRYEQY
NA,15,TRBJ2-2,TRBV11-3,ASSLDLSQGGTGELF
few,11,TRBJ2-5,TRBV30,AWSVLSGETQY
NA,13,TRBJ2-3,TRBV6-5,ASRERAGSTDTQY
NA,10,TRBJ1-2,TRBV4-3,ASSRERYGYT
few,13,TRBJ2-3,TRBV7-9,ASSLAGQPTDTQY
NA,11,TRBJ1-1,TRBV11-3,ASSGYRNTEAF
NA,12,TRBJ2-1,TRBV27,ASRLGLAHNEQF
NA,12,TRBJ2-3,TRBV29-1,SVASAGITDTQY
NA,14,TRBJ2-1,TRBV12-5,ASGRTTTSRHNEQF
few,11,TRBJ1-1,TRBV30,AWSPNILIQAF
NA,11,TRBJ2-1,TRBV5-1,ASRLGSNNEQF
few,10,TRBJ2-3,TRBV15,ATSRDGSGQY
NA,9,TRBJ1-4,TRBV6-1,ASSEAGFAV
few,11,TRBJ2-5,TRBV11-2,ASSWRDQETQY
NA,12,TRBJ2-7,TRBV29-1,SVYTPGDPDEQY
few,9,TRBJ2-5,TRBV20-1,SARDSGVEY
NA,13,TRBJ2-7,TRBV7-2,ASSLGDSMSYEQY
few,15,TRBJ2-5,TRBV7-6,ASSSIQVGGGGETQY
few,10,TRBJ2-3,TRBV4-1,ASSPGTDTQY
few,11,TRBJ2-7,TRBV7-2,ASSLSGQYEQY
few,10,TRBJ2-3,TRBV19,ASSDPGDTQY
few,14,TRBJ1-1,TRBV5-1,ASSLSVRVMNTEAF
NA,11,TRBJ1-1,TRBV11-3,ASSLGPGDEAF
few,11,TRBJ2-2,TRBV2,ASTLRATGELF
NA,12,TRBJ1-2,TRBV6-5,ASRRTGAAYGYT